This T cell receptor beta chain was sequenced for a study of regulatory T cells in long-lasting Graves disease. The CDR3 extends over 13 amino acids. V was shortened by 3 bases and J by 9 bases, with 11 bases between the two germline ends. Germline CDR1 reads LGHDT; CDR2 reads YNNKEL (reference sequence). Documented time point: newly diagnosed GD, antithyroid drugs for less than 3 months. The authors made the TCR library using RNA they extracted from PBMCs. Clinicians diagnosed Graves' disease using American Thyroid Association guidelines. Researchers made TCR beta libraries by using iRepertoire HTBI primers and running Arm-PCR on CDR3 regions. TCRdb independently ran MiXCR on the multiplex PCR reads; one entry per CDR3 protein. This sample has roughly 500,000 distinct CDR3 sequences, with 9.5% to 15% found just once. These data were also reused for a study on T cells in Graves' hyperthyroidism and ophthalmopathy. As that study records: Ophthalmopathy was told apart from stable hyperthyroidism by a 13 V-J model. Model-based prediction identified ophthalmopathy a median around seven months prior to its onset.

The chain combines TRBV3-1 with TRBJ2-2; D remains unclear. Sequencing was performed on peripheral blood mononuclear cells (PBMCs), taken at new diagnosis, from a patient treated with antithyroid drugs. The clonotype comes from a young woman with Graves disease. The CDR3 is CASSHTSARELFF. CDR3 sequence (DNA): TGTGCCAGCAGCCACACCTCCGCGAGGGAGCTGTTTTTT.